The next 11 T cell receptor beta chains were all read from a single sample in a study of neurological immune-mediated disorders. In TCRdb, the 5' RACE reads were re-called with MiXCR into one record per CDR3 protein. The sample lists about 76,000 distinct CDR3 sequences; about a sixth were seen once. The sequencing input was PBMCs. All receptors come from a woman in her thirties or forties in good health.

Points on this clonotype: The junction departs from the called germline gene at one end, perhaps through a read error. The chain employs TRBV7-2 and TRBJ2-5, with D perhaps TRBD1 (6 bases). CDR1 and CDR2 (germline): SGHTA, FQGNSA. The CDR3 has 15 amino acids. The chain's CDR3 is CASSLGGGGQETRYF. CDR3 DNA: TGTGCCAGCAGCTTAGGGGGTGGGGGCCAAGAGACCCGGTACTTC.

This clonotype has only one observation. This sequence joins TRBV10-3 and TRBJ2-5; D tentatively fits TRBD1 or TRBD2 (6 bases each). The V end was cut by 0 bases, the J end by 4 bases, with 15 bases between. Per germline, CDR1 ENHRY and CDR2 SYGVKD. CDR3 size: 16 residues. In nucleotides, the CDR3 is TGTGCCATCAGTGAGTCGACTATCGGGGGCCGAGAGACCCAGTACTTC. Amino acid sequence: CAISESTIGGRETQYF.

This clonotype was recorded many times. CDR3 in amino acids: CASSLQLLVVVGELFF. The CDR3 DNA reads as TGTGCCAGCAGTTTACAGCTTCTAGTGGTAGTCGGGGAGCTGTTTTTT. The J gene is TRBJ2-2, the V gene TRBV12-3 or TRBV12-4, with unresolved D. Trimming removed 2 bases from V and 7 bases from J, with 17 bases in between. CDR3 length: 16 residues.

This clonotype came up many times. The genes are TRBV20-1 and TRBJ2-5, with 8 bases fitting TRBD2. Trimming took 0 bases from V and 1 from J; bases not matched to a gene: 7. Looked up from germline, CDR1 is DFQATT and CDR2 is SNEGSKA (reference sequence). This CDR3 is built from 16 residues. CDR3 sequence: CSARDYGTRTQETQYF. For the CDR3, the DNA is TGCAGTGCTAGAGATTACGGGACTAGGACCCAAGAGACCCAGTACTTC.

This clonotype was detected ten times or more. This chain uses TRBV19 with TRBJ1-2, with D perhaps TRBD1 (6 bases). CDR1 is LNHDA, CDR2 SQIVND, per germline (reference sequence). V dropped 7 bases and J dropped 6 bases, with 6 bases sitting between them. This CDR3 spans 10 amino acids. In DNA form, the CDR3 reads TGTGCCAGTAAGGGGGATGGCTACACCTTC. Encoded protein: CASKGDGYTF.

In its sample, this clonotype was seen many times. This chain joins TRBV6-5 and TRBJ2-1; no definite D call. The germline gives CDR1 MNHEY, CDR2 SVGAGI. V lost 2 bases to trimming and J lost 0 bases, with 8 bases between them. The CDR3 consists of 15 residues. CDR3: CASSYGGSSYNEQFF. CDR3 DNA sequence: TGTGCCAGCAGTTACGGCGGAAGCTCCTACAATGAGCAGTTCTTC.

This clonotype came up many times. The V and J genes are TRBV29-1 and TRBJ1-1; 8 nucleotides align to TRBD1. The CDR3 extends over 14 amino acids. Germline assignment: CDR1 SQVTM and CDR2 ANQGSEA. Unmatched junction bases numbered 4, after V lost 4 bases and J lost 0 bases. DNA for the CDR3: TGCAGCGTTGGCGACAGGGGTATGAACACTGAAGCTTTCTTT. It yields the protein CSVGDRGMNTEAFF.

This clonotype was picked up many times. The chain joins TRBV16 to TRBJ1-5, with no clear D. The CDR3 runs to 13 residues. The germline gives CDR1 KGHSY, CDR2 FQNENV. V lost 4 bases and J 7 bases, leaving 11 bases between the germline ends. CDR3 DNA: TGTGCCAGCAGCCTGATGGAGGGCCAGCCCCAGCATTTT. Translated: CASSLMEGQPQHF.

This clonotype has at least ten counts. The chain has TRBV25-1 and TRBJ1-2; D is possibly TRBD1 (6 bases). The CDR3 is 13 residues long. Per the germline V gene, CDR1 is MGHDK and CDR2 is SYGVNS. Between the trimmed V and J ends, which lost 4 bases and 4 bases, there was a span of 10 bases. The CDR3 loop is CASSAGVGYGYTF. The CDR3 DNA reads TGTGCCAGCAGTGCAGGGGTTGGCTATGGCTACACCTTC.

This rearrangement joins TRBV4-2 to TRBJ2-7; D call uncertain. Trimming cost V 2 bases and J 3 bases, with 11 bases left between them. This CDR3 contains 14 residues. Germline CDR1 is LGHNA and CDR2 is YNFKEQ. Written as DNA, the CDR3 is TGTGCCAGCAGCCAATATCTCGGCAACTACGAGCAGTACTTC. Protein: CASSQYLGNYEQYF.

The chain's CDR3 is CSARGGENTEAFF. CDR3 bases: TGCAGTGCTAGAGGGGGGGAGAACACTGAAGCTTTCTTT. The gene calls are TRBV20-1 and TRBJ1-1; weak D call: TRBD1 (5 bases). The germline V and J ends were trimmed by 1 base and 1 base, with 7 bases remaining between them. Germline-derived CDR1 and CDR2 are DFQATT and SNEGSKA (reference sequence). The CDR3 contains 13 residues.